The T cell receptor beta chain under discussion was sequenced for a study of healthy donors' naive CD4 and CD8 T cells. A remark on this clonotype: Its antigen is as yet unknown.

V gave up 6 bases and J gave up 0 bases; unmatched junction bases: 5. The V gene's germline CDR1 is SGHDN and CDR2 FVKESK. This CDR3 is built from 15 residues. Each TCR library used around 500 ng of total RNA and a linear amplification protocol. In TCRdb, the reads were re-called with MiXCR into one record per CDR3 protein. In the table there are approximately 180,000 distinct CDR3 sequences, under 85% of which are singletons. Study conclusions and caveats: Alpha and beta chains were sequenced in bulk without pairing. Negatively charged CDR3s marked CD8+ lineage; positively charged CDR3s marked CD4+ lineage.

The sample comprised naive CD4+ and CD8+ T cells sorted from blood, pooled from several donors. V usage is TRBV14 and J usage is TRBJ2-7; 10 nucleotides line up with TRBD2. The sequence was obtained from a pool of human donors in good health; the sample pools cells from several healthy donors. The CDR3 loop is CASSGLAESSYEQYF. The CDR3 bases are TGTGCCAGCAGTGGACTAGCGGAAAGCTCCTACGAGCAGTACTTC.